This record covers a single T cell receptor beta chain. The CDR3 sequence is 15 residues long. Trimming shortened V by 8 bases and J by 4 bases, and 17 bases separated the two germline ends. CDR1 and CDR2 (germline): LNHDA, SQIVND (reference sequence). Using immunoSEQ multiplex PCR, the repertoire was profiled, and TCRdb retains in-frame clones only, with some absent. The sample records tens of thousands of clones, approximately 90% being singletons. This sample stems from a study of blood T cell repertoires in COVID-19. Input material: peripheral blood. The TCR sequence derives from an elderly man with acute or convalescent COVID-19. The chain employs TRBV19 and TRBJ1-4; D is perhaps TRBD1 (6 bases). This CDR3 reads CASGPGGHHNEKLFF. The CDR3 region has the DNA TGTGCCAGTGGTCCTGGGGGACACCATAATGAAAAACTGTTTTTT.